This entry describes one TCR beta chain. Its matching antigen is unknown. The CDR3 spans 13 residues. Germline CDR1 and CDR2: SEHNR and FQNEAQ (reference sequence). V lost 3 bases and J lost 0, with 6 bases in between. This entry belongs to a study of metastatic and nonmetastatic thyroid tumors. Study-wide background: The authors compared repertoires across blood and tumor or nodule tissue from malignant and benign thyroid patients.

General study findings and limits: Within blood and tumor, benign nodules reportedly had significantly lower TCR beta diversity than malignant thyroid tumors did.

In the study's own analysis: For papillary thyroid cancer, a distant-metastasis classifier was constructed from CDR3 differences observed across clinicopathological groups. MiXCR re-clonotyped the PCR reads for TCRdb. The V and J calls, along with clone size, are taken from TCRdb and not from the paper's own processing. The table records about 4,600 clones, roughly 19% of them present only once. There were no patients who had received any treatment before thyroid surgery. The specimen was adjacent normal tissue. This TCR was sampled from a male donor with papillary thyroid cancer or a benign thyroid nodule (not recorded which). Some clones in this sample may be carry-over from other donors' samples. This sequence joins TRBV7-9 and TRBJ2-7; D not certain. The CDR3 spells CASSFIPSYEQYF. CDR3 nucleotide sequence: TGTGCCAGCAGCTTCATCCCCTCCTACGAGCAGTACTTC.